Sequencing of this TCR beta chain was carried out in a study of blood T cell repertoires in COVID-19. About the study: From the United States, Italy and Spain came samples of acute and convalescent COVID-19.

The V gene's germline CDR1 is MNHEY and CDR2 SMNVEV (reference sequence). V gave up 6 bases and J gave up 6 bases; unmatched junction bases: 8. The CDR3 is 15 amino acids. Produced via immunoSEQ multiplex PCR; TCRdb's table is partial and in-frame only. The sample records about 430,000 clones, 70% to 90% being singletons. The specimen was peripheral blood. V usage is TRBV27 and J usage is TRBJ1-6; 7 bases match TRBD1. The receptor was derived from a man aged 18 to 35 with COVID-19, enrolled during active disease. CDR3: CASSTGVGGNSPLHF. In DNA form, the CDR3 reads TGTGCCAGCAGCACAGGGGTAGGAGGTAATTCACCCCTCCACTTT.